The entry that follows covers one TCR beta chain sequence. This sample stems from a study of blood T cell repertoires in COVID-19. What the recovered Cohort 3 donors had was two negative PCRs, clearance, or symptom resolution. Original data processing: It was from reference gene primer amplification that nucleated cell counts were estimated. Libraries were prepared by immunoSEQ multiplex PCR; TCRdb keeps only in-frame clonotypes and omits some of them. V, J and clone size are those of that table, while D and trimming were read from the DNA. The sample holds 300,000 to 450,000 clones; more than 70% are singletons and the top ten take 1.3%. Trimming took off 7 bases at V and 4 bases at J, with 14 bases between the two ends. This CDR3 has 13 residues. Germline V gene data show CDR1 as SGHRS and CDR2 as YFSETQ.

The chain links TRBV5-1 to TRBJ1-1; the D is unclear. This receptor was identified in a man under 40 who had recovered from COVID-19. The sample comprised PBMCs or T cells enriched from blood (not recorded which). CDR3 amino acids: CASRQEESTEAFF. The CDR3 nucleotides are TGCGCCAGCCGTCAGGAAGAAAGCACTGAAGCTTTCTTT. Full variable domain (outside the CDR3, taken from reference TRBV5-1 and TRBJ1-1): KAGVTQTPRYLIKTRGQQVTLSCSPISGHRSVSWYQQTPGQGLQFLFEYFSETQRNKGNFPGRFSGRQFSNSRSEMNVSTLELGDSALYLCASRQEESTEAFFGQGTRLTVV.